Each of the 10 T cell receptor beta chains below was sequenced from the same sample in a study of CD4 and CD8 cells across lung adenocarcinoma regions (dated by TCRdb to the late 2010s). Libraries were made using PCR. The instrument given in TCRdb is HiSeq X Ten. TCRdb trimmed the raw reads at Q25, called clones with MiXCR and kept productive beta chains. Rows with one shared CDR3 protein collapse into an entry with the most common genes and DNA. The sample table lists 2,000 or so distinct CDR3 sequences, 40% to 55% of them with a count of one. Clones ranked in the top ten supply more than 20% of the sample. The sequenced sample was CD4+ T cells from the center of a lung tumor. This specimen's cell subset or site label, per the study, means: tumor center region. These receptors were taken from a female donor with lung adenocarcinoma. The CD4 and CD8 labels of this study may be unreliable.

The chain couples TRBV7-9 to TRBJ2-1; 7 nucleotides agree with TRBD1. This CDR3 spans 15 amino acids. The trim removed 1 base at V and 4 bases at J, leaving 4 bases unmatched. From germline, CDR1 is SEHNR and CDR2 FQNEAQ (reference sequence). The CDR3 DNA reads TGTGCCAGCAGCTTAGGGGACAGATTATACAATGAGCAGTTCTTC. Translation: CASSLGDRLYNEQFF.

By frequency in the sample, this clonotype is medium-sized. CDR3 nucleotide sequence: TGTGCCAGCAGTTACGAGTATCGGACCGCCTATGGCTACACCTTC. It is translated as CASSYEYRTAYGYTF. The chain joins TRBV6-5 to TRBJ1-2, with no clear D. This CDR3 contains 15 residues. CDR1 is MNHEY, CDR2 SVGAGI, per germline. Trimming took off 2 bases at V and 4 bases at J, with 14 bases between the two ends.

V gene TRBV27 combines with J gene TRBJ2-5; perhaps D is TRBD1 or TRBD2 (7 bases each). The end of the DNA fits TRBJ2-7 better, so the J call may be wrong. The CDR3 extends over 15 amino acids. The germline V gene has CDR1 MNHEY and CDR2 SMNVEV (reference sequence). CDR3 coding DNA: TGTGCCAGCAGTTTACGTACCAGGGGGGGCTACGAGCAGTACTTC. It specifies CASSLRTRGGYEQYF.

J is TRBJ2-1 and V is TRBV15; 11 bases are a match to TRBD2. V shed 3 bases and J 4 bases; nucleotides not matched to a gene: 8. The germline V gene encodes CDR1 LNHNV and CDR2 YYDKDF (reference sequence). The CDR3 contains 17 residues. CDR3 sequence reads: CATSRDGTSGAYNEQFF. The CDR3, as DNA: TGTGCCACCAGCAGGGACGGGACTAGCGGAGCATACAATGAGCAGTTCTTC.

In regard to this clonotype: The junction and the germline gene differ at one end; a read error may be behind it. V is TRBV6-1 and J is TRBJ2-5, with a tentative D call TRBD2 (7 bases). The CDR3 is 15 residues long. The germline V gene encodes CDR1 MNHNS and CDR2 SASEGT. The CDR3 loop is CAAGRGGRDQETQYF. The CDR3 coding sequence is TGTGCCGCGGGGCGCGGGGGCCGGGACCAAGAGACCCAGTATTTC.

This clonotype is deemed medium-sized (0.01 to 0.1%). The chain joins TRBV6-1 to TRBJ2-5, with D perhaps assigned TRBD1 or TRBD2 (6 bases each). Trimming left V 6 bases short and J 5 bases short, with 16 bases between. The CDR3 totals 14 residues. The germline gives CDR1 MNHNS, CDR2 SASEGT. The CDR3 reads CASSLTGTGETQYF. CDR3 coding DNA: TGTGCCAGCAGCCTTACAGGGACTGGGGAGACCCAGTACTTC.

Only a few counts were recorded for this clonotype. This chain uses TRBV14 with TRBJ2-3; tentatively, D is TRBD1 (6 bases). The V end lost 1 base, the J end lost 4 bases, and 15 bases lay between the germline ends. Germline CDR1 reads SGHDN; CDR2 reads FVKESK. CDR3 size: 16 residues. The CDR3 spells CASSQGDKGRADTQYF. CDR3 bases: TGTGCCAGCAGCCAAGGGGACAAGGGAAGGGCAGATACGCAGTATTTT.

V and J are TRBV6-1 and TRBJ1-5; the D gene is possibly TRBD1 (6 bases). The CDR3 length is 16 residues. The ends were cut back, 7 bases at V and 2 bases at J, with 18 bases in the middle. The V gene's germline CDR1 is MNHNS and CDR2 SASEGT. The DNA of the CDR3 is TGTGCCAGCATTGAGTGGGGGGGCGCGGGCAATCAGCCCCAGCATTTT. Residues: CASIEWGGAGNQPQHF.

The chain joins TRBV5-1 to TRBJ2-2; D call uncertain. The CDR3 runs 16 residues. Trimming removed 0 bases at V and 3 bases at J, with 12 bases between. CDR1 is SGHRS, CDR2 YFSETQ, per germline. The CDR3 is CASSLASSPDTGELFF. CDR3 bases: TGCGCCAGCAGCTTGGCCTCGAGCCCCGACACCGGGGAGCTGTTTTTT.

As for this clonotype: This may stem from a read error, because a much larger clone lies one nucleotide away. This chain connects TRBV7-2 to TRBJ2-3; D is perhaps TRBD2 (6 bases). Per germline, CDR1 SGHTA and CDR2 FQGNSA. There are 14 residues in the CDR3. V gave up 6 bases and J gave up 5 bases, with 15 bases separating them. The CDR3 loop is CASRVGGVGDTQYF. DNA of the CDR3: TGTGCCAGCAGGGTCGGCGGGGTTGGAGATACGCAGTATTTT.